This note documents a single T cell receptor beta chain sequence. Its antigen is currently unknown. Repertoires were generated with immunoSEQ multiplex PCR, while TCRdb's copy carries only in-frame clones and drops some. The sample consists of approximately 4,000 clones, 75% to 95% of them appearing once. The sample comes from a study of ipilimumab plus nivolumab after autologous stem cell transplantation. About the research overall: Myeloma patients were high-risk transplant-naive or relapsed within 3 years of first autologous transplant. Points from the study as a whole: The authors say TCR, Treg and microbiome findings warrant further study.

This CDR3 comprises 15 residues. J gave up 4 bases and V 8 bases, and 8 bases lay outside the gene matches. Germline V CDR1 and CDR2: SNHLY, FYNNEI. This material consisted of PBMCs, taken in a trial of ipilimumab plus nivolumab as post-transplant consolidation. The source of this sequence is a male donor with multiple myeloma. The gene calls are TRBV2 and TRBJ2-2; 9 bases are a match to TRBD2. DNA for the CDR3: TGTGCCAGCGAGGCTAGCGGGATCCCCACCGGGGAGCTGTTTTTT. It specifies CASEASGIPTGELFF. Complete variable domain (other parts from reference TRBV2 and TRBJ2-2): EPEVTQTPSHQVTQMGQEVILRCVPISNHLYFYWYRQILGQKVEFLVSFYNNEISEKSEIFDDQFSVERPDGSNFTLKIRSTKLEDSAMYFCASEASGIPTGELFFGEGSRLTVL.